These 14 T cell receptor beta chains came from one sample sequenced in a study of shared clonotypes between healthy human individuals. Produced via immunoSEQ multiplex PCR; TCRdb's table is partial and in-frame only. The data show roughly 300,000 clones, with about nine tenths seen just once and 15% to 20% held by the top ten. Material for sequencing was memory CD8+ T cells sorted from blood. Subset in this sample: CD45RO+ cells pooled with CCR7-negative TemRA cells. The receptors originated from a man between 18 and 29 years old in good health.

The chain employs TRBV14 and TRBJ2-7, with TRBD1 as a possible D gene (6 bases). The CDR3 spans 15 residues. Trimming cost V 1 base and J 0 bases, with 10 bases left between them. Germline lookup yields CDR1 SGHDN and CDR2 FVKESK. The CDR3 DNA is TGTGCCAGCAGCCAAGTATTGGGGGCCTCCTACGAGCAGTACTTC. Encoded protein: CASSQVLGASYEQYF.

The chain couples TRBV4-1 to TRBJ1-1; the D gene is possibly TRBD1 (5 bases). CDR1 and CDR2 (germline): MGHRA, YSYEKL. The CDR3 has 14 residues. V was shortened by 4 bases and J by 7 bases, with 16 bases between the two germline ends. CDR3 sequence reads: CASSPLAGLSEAFF. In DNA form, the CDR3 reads TGCGCCAGCAGCCCCCTGGCAGGGCTGAGTGAAGCTTTCTTT.

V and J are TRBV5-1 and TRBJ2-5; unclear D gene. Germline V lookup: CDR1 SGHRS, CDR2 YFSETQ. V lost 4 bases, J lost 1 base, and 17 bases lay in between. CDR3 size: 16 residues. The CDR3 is CASSPEHRWIQETQYF. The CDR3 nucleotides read TGCGCCAGCAGCCCGGAACACCGGTGGATCCAAGAGACCCAGTACTTC.

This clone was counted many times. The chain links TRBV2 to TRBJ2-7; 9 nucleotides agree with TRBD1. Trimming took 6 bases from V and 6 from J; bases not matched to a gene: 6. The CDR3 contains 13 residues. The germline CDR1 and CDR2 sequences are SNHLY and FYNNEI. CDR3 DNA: TGTGCCAGCAGGGACAGGGGAAGTCCCGAGCAGTACTTC. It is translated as CASRDRGSPEQYF.

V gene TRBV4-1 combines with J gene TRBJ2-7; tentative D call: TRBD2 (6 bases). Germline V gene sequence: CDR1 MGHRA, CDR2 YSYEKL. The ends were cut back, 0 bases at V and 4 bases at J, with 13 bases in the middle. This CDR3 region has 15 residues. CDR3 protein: CASSQDEGTLYEQYF. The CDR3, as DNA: TGCGCCAGCAGCCAAGACGAAGGGACTCTATACGAGCAGTACTTC.

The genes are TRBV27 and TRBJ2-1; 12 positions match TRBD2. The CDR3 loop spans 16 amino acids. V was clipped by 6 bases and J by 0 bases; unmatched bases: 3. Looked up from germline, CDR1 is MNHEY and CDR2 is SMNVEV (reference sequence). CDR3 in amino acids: CASRGLAGDSYNEQFF. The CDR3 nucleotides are TGTGCCAGCAGGGGACTAGCGGGTGACTCCTACAATGAGCAGTTCTTC.

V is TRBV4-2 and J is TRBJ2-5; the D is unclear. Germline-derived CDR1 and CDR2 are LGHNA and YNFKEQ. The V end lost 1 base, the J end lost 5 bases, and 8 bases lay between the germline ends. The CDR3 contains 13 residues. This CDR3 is CASSQVWRETQYF. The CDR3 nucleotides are TGTGCCAGCAGCCAAGTTTGGCGGGAGACCCAGTACTTC.

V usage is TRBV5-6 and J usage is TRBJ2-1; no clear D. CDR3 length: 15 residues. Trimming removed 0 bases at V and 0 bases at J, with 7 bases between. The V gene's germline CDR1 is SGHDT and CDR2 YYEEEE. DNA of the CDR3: TGTGCCAGCAGCTTGGGTCGGAGCTCCTACAATGAGCAGTTCTTC. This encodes CASSLGRSSYNEQFF.

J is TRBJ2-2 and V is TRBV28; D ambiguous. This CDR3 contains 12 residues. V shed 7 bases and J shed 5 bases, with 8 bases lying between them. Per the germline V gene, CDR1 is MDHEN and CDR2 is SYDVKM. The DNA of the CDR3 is TGTGCCAGCAACAGTATAACCGGGGAGCTGTTTTTT. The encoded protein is CASNSITGELFF.

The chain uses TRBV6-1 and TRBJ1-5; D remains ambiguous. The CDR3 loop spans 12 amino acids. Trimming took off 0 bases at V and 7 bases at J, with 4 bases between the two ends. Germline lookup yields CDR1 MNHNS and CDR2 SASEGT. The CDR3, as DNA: TGTGCCAGCAGTGAAGCTCAGCAGCCCCAGCATTTT. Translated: CASSEAQQPQHF.

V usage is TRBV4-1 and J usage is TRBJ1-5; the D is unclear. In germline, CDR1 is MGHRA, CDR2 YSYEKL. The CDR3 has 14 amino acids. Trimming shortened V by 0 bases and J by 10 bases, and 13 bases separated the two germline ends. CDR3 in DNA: TGCGCCAGCAGCCAAGATTTGGCAGCCCTACCCCAGCATTTT. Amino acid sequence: CASSQDLAALPQHF.

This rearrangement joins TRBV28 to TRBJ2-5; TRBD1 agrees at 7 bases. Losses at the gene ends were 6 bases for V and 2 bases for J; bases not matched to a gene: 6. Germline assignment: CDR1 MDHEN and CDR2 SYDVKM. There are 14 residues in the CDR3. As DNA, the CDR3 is TGTGCCAGCAGCCTCACAGGGGCGCAAGAGACCCAGTACTTC. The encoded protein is CASSLTGAQETQYF.

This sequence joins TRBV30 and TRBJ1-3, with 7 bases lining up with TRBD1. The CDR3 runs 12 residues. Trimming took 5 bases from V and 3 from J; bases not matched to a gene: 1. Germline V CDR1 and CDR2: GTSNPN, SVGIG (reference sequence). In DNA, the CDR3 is TGTGCCTGGGGGGACAGTGGAAACACCATATATTTT. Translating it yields CAWGDSGNTIYF. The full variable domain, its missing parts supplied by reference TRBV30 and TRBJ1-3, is SQTIHQWPATLVQPVGSPLSLECTVEGTSNPNLYWYRQAAGRGLQLLFYSVGIGQISSEVPQNLSASRPQDRQFILSSKKLLLSDSGFYLCAWGDSGNTIYFGEGSWLTVV.

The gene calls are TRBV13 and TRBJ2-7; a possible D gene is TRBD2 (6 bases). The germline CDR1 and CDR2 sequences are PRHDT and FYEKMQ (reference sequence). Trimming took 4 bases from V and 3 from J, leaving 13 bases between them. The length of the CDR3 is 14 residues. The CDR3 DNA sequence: TGTGCCAGCAGCTCCCGGGACGGGGGCTACGAGCAGTACTTC. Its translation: CASSSRDGGYEQYF.